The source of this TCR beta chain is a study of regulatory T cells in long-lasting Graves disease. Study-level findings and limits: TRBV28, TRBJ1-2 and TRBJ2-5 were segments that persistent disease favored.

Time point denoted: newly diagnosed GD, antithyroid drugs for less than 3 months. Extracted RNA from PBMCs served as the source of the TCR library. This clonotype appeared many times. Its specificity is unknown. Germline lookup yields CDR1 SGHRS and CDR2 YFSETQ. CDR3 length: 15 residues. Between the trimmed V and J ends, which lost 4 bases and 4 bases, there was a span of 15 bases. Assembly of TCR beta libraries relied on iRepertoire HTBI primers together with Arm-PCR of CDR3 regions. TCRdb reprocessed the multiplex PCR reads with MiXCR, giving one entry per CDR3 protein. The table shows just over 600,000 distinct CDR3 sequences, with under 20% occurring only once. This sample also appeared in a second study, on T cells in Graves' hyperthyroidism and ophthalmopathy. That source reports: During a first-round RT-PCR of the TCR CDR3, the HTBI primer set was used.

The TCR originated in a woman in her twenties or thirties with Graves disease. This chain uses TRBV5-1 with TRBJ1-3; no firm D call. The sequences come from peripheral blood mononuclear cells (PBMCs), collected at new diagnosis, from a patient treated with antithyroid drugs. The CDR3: CASSPNSIRGNTIYF. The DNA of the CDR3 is TGCGCCAGCAGCCCTAACAGTATCCGAGGAAACACCATATATTTT.